The clone carrying this TCR beta chain was detected only once. Its antigen is not known. The data belong to a study of T cell repertoires in cytomegalovirus infection. Study-level background: Recently identified HLA-C-restricted CMV epitopes were among the peptides used. Matching HLA type and CMV infection were both indicated by public TCR beta signatures.

Each CDR3 protein gets one entry after TCRdb re-called the reads with MiXCR. The table lists roughly 500,000 distinct CDR3 sequences, under 55% of them singletons. Study findings and constraints: Ex vivo responses were dominated by HLA-C-restricted CMV-specific TCR beta clonotypes.

Germline values: CDR1 LGHNA, CDR2 YSLEER. This CDR3 comprises 14 residues. V was clipped by 3 bases and J by 4 bases, with 13 bases between them. This chain uses TRBV4-3 with TRBJ2-7; D is possibly TRBD2 (5 bases). Material: cultured PBMCs, obtained from culture after CMV antigen stimulation. This TCR was recovered from a human donor in good health (CMV status not recorded). Some clones in this sample may be carry-over from other donors' samples. The CDR3 region has the DNA TGCGCCAGCAGCCAGGGTCGAACGGGGTACGAGCAGTACTTC. Translation gives CASSQGRTGYEQYF.